This T cell receptor beta chain was sequenced in a study of cytomegalovirus exposure and HLA in healthy donors. Worth noting for this clone: The antigen is not known.

Amplification used 60 Vbeta primers and 13 Jbeta primers. Libraries were prepared by immunoSEQ multiplex PCR; TCRdb keeps only in-frame clonotypes and omits some of them. The sample lists approximately 60,000 clones, approximately 83% seen once, with 3.5% to 5% in the top ten. V shed 4 bases and J 4 bases; nucleotides not matched to a gene: 7. The CDR3 consists of 16 residues. Germline assignment: CDR1 SGHRS and CDR2 YFSETQ. Study-wide results and caveats: A later analysis, which compared TCR beta chains of equal frequency, found the HLA-associated ones more clonally expanded. The authors enumerated 150 to 200 TCR beta chains as linked to cytomegalovirus.

Sequencing used PBMCs. The rearrangement links TRBV5-1 to TRBJ2-6, with 8 bases matching TRBD1. The TCR sequence derives from a man under 40 in good health and CMV-seronegative. CDR3: CASSKSTGAGANVLTF. The CDR3 DNA follows: TGCGCCAGCAGCAAGTCGACAGGGGCCGGGGCCAACGTCCTGACTTTC.